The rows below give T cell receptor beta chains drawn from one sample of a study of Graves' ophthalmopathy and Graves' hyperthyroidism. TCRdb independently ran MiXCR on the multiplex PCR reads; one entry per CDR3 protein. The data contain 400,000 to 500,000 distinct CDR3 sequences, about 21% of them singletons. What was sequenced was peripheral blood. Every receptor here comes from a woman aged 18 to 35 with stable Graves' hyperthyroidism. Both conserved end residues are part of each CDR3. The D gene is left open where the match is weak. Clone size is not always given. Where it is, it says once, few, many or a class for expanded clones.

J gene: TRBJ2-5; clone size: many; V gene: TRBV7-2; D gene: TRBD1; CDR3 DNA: TGTGCCAGCAGCTTTAGGACAGGGTGGGGAGAGACCCAGTACTTC; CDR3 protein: CASSFRTGWGETQYF
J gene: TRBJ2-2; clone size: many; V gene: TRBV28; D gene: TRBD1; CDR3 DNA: TGTGCCAGCAGAGGGACAGTCGCAACTGAGAACCGGGAGCTGTTTTTT; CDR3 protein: CASRGTVATENRELFF
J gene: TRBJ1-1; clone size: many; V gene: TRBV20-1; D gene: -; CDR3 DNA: TGCAGTCAGATAGTCGAAACAAACACTGAAGCTTTCTTT; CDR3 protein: CSQIVETNTEAFF
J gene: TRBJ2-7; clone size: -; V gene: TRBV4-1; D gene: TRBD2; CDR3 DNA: TGCGCCAGCAGCCAAGATTTGCAGGGGGCAGCTAGCGGGAGGAACGAGCAGTACTTC; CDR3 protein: CASSQDLQGAASGRNEQYF
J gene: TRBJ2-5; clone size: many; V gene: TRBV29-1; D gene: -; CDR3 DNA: TGCAGCGTAACACTCTCCCAAGAGACCCAGTACTTC; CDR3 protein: CSVTLSQETQYF
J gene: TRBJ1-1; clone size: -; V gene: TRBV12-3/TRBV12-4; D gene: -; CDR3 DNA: TGTGCCAGCAGTCCCAAGGGAGGCACTGAAGCTTTCTTT; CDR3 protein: CASSPKGGTEAFF
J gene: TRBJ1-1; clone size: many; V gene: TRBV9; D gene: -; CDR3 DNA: TGTGCCAGCAGCGTAGAACCGGATAAAAGCAACACTGAAGCTTTCTTT; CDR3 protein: CASSVEPDKSNTEAFF
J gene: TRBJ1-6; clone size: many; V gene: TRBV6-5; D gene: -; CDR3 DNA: TGTGCCAGCAGTAGCCAGTGGGCAGAAAATTCACCCCTCCACTTT; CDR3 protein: CASSSQWAENSPLHF
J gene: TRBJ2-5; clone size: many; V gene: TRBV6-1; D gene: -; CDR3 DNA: TGTGCCAGCATCCGGGGGTTGCAAGAGACCCAGTACTTC; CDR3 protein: CASIRGLQETQYF
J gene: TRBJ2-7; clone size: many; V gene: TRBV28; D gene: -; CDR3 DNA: TGTGCCAGCAGTCTAGACAAGACCGAGCAGTACTTC; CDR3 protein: CASSLDKTEQYF
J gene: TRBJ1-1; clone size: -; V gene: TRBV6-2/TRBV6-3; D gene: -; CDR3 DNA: TGTGCCAGCAGTCACGGGGGAACTGAAGCTTTCTTT; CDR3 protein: CASSHGGTEAFF
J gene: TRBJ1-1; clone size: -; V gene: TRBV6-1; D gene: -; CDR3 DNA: TGTGCCAGCAGAGACTGGGTCTTGAACACTGAAGCTTTCTTT; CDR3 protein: CASRDWVLNTEAFF
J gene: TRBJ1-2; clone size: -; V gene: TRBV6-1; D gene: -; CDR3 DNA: TGTGCCAGCAGTGGAAGGTTCAGGCGCTATTGGGGCTACACCTTC; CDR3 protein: CASSGRFRRYWGYTF
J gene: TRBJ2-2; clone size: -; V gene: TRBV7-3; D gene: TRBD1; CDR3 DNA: TGTGCCAGCAGCCCCGCGGGACAGGGTGGCACCGGGGAGCTGTTTTTT; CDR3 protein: CASSPAGQGGTGELFF
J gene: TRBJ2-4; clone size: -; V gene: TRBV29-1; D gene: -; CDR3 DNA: TGCAGCGCCTCAGGGGGGACAAACAAAAACATTAAGTACTTC; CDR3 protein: CSASGGTNKNIKYF
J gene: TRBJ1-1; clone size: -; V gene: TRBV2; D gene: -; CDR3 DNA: TGTGCCAGCAGTGATGGGGGAACGAGGGCTTTCTTT; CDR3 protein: CASSDGGTRAFF
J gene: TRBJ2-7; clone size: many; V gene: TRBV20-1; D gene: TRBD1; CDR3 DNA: TGCAGTGCTACGGACAGGCACTACGAGCAGTACTTC; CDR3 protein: CSATDRHYEQYF
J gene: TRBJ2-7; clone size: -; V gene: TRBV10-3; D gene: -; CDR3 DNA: TGTGCCATCAGGGTTGTCCACCAAGGCTCCTACGAGCAGTACTTC; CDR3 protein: CAIRVVHQGSYEQYF
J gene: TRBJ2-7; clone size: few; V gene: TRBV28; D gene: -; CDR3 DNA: TGTGCCAGCAGCTCCCTGGACGGACCGGGAGTCGAGCAGTACTTC; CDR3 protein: CASSSLDGPGVEQYF
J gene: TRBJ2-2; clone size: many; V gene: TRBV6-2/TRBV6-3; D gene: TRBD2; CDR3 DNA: TGTGCCAGCATGGCTAGCGGGAAGACCGGGGAGCTGTTTTTT; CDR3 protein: CASMASGKTGELFF
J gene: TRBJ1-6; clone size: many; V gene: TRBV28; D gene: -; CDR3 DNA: TGTGCCAGCAGTTATACCGGGAATTCACCCCTCCACTTT; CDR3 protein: CASSYTGNSPLHF
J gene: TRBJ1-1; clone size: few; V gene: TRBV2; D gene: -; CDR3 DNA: TGTGCCAGCCGCTACGACACTGAAGCTTTCTTT; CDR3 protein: CASRYDTEAFF
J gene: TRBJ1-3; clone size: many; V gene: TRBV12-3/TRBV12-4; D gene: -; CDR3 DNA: TGTGCCAGCGGCGGAGCCTCTGGAAACACCATATATTTT; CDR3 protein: CASGGASGNTIYF
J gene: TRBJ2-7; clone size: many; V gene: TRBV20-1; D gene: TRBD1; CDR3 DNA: TGCAGTGCTCTCCTACTACGACAGGGCTCGTACGAGCAGTACTTC; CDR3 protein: CSALLLRQGSYEQYF
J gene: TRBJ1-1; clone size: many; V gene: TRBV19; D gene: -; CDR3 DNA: TGTGCCAGTAGTAACCGCGGGGGCGGGACTGAAGCTTTCTTT; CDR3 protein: CASSNRGGGTEAFF
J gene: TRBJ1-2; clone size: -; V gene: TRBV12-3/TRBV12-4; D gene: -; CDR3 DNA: TGTGCCAGCAGTTTAGGTGACACCTCTAACTATGGCTACACCTTC; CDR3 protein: CASSLGDTSNYGYTF
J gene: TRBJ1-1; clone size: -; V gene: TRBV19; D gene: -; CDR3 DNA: TGTGCCAGTAGTCCCTTTAACGGGGGCGGGACTGAAGCTTTCTTT; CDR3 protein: CASSPFNGGGTEAFF
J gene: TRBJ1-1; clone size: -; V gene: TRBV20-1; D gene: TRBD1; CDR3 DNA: TGCAGTGCTAGACATCCCCTTGGGGGGACAGGCACTGAAGCTTTCTTT; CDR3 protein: CSARHPLGGTGTEAFF
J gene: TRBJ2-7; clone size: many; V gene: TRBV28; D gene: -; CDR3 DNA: TGTGCCAGCACTCGAGGGGGGTCATACGAGCAGTACTTC; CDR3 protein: CASTRGGSYEQYF
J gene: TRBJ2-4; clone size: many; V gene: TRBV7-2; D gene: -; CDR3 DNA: TGTGCCAGCAGCTTGGGAGGTTTCCTAGCCAAAAACATTCAGTACTTC; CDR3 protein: CASSLGGFLAKNIQYF
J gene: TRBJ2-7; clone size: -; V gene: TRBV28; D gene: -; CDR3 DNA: TGTGCCAGCAGTTTCTCGGAGGGTGAAGGATACGAGCAGTACTTC; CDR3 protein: CASSFSEGEGYEQYF
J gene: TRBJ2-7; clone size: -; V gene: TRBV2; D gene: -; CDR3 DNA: TGTGCCAGCGGGGGCGGGACGATCTACGAGCAGTACTTC; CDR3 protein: CASGGGTIYEQYF
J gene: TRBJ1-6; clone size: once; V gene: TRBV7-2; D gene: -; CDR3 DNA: TGTGCCAGCAGCTTGGGGGTGAGGACTTCGGGTTCACCCCTCCACTTT; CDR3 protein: CASSLGVRTSGSPLHF
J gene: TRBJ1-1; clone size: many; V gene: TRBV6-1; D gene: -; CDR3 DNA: TGTGCCAGCAGTGGACAGCGCTACACTGAAGCTTTCTTT; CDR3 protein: CASSGQRYTEAFF
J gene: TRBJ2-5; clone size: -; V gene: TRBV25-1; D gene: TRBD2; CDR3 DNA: TGTGCCAGCAGTGGGACTAGCGGGAGATCCCAAGAGACCCAGTACTTC; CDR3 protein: CASSGTSGRSQETQYF
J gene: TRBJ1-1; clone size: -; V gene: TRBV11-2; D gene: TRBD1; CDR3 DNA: TGTGCCAGCAGCCCCATGGACAGGGGTAGGTCTGAAGCTTTCTTT; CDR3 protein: CASSPMDRGRSEAFF
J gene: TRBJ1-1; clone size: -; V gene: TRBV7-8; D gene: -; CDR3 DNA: TGTGCCAGCAGCTTAGGGTCCCAGGCCCCACGGAACACTGAAGCTTTCTTT; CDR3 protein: CASSLGSQAPRNTEAFF
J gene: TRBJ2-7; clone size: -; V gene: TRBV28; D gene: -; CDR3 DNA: TGTGCCAGCAGTCCCTCTCGGGACAACAAAAACTACGAGCAGTACTTC; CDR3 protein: CASSPSRDNKNYEQYF
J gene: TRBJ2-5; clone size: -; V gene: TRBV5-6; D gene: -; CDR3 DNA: TGTGCCAGCAGCTTGGCCGCTGGACAGCAAGAGACCCAGTACTTC; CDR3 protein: CASSLAAGQQETQYF
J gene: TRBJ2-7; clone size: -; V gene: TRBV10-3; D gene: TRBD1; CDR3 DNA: TGTGCCATCAGTGTAACAGGGGGAGCTTCCTACGAGCAGTACTTC; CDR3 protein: CAISVTGGASYEQYF
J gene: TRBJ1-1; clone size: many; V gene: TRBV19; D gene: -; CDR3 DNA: TGTGCCAGTAACGAGGGCATGAACACTGAAGCTTTCTTT; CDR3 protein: CASNEGMNTEAFF
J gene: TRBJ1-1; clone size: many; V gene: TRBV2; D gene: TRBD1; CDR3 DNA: TGTGCCAGCAGTGGACAGGGTGGGAACACTGAAGCTTTCTTT; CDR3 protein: CASSGQGGNTEAFF
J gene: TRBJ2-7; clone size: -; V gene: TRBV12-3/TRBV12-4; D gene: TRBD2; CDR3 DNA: TGTGCCAGCAGTTTTACTAGCGGGGGGCAGCTGTCCTACGAGCAGTACTTC; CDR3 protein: CASSFTSGGQLSYEQYF
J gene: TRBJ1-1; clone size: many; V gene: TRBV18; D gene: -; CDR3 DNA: TGTGCCACCTCGGCGGGGTTTGACACTGAAGCTTTCTTT; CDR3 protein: CATSAGFDTEAFF
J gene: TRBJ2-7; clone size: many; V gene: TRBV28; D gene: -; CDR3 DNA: TGTGCCAGCAGAACTGACTTCGGAACACCATATGTTCCCTACGAGCAGTACTTC; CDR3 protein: CASRTDFGTPYVPYEQYF
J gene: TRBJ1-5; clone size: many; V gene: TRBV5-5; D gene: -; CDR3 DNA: TGTGCCAGCAGCTTGGTTCCGGGGGAGCAGCCCCAGCATTTT; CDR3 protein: CASSLVPGEQPQHF
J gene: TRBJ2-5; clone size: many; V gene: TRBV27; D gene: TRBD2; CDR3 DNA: TGTGCCAGAGGACCGACTAGCGGCCCTGGGACCCAGTACTTC; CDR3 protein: CARGPTSGPGTQYF
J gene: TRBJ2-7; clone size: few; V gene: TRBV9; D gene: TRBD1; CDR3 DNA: TGTCCCAGCAGCGTAGGACAGGGGGGCTACGAGCAGTACTTC; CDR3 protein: CPSSVGQGGYEQYF
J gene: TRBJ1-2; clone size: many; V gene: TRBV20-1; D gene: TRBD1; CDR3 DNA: TGCAGTGCTTCCCCGGACAGGGATTATGGCTACACCTTC; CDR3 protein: CSASPDRDYGYTF
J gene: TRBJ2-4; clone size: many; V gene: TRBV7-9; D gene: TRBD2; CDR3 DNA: TGTGCCAGCAGCCCGACTAGCGGGAGGGTCAGGAACATTCAGTACTTC; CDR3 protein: CASSPTSGRVRNIQYF
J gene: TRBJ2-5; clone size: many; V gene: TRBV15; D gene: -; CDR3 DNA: TGTGCCACCAGCAGAGATCTGGAGGAGACCCAGTACTTC; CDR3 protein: CATSRDLEETQYF
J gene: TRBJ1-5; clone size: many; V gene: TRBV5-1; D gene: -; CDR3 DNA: TGCGCCAGCAGCTTGACAGGAAGACATCAGCCCCAGCATTTT; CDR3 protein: CASSLTGRHQPQHF
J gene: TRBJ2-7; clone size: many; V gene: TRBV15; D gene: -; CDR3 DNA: TGTGCCACCAGCAGAGATTATGGCAGCGCCTACGAGCAGTACTTC; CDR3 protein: CATSRDYGSAYEQYF
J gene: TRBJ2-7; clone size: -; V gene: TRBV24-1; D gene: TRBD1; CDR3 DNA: TGTGCCACCAGTGATTCGACAGGGGAGCAGTACTTC; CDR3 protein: CATSDSTGEQYF
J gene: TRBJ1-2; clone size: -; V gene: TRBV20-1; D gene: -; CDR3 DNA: TGCAGTGCGACGACGACGGGGAACTATGGCTACACCTTC; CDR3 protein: CSATTTGNYGYTF